The 25 T cell receptor beta chains reported below all come from one sample, sequenced in a study of T cell responses to AZD1222 COVID-19 vaccine. Using immunoSEQ multiplex PCR, the repertoire was profiled, and TCRdb retains in-frame clones only, with some absent. The sample carries some 69,000 clones, 80% recorded once. Sequences were derived from peripheral blood, sampled 28 days after the second AZD1222 dose. Receptors were obtained from an adult who received the AZD1222 COVID-19 vaccine.

The chain employs TRBV3-1 (or the pseudogene TRBV3-2) and TRBJ1-2; TRBD1 aligns across 10 bases. This CDR3 has 16 amino acids. Germline CDR1 LGHDT, CDR2 YNNKEL (reference sequence). J lost 4 bases, V lost 1 base, and 6 bases had no gene match. The CDR3: CASSQALGQGGYGYTF. CDR3 DNA sequence: TGTGCCAGCAGCCAAGCCCTTGGACAGGGGGGCTATGGCTACACCTTC.

The rearrangement links TRBV14 to TRBJ2-2, with D unclear. V was trimmed by 0 bases and J by 1 base, leaving 3 bases between them. The CDR3 loop spans 14 amino acids. Per the germline V gene, CDR1 is SGHDN and CDR2 is FVKESK. CDR3 protein: CASSQDRNTGELFF. CDR3 in DNA: TGTGCCAGCAGCCAAGATAGGAACACCGGGGAGCTGTTTTTT.

V is TRBV2 and J is TRBJ1-2; the D is unclear. There are 14 residues in the CDR3. Germline V gene data show CDR1 as SNHLY and CDR2 as FYNNEI. Trimming removed 7 bases from V and 7 bases from J, with 19 bases in between. In DNA form, the CDR3 reads TGTGCCAGCACCCCCTTTGTAACCTCAGGTGGCTACACCTTC. Amino acids: CASTPFVTSGGYTF. Supplemented by reference TRBV2 and TRBJ1-2, the full variable domain reads EPEVTQTPSHQVTQMGQEVILRCVPISNHLYFYWYRQILGQKVEFLVSFYNNEISEKSEIFDDQFSVERPDGSNFTLKIRSTKLEDSAMYFCASTPFVTSGGYTFGSGTRLTVV.

CDR3: CASSSGASNTEAFF. Here the CDR3 DNA reads TGTGCCAGCAGCTCGGGGGCGAGTAACACTGAAGCTTTCTTT. The chain is built from TRBV7-3 and TRBJ1-1; D might be TRBD1 (6 bases). This CDR3 has 14 amino acids. CDR1 is SGHTA, CDR2 FQGTGA, per germline. V was clipped by 4 bases and J by 2 bases, with 11 bases between them.

The chain recombines TRBV5-4 with TRBJ1-1; D not certain. Germline CDR1 SGHNT, CDR2 YYREEE (reference sequence). The CDR3 extends over 11 amino acids. The V end lost 3 bases, the J end lost 8 bases, and 8 bases lay between the germline ends. CDR3: CASSSGWEAFF. CDR3 DNA: TGTGCCAGCAGCTCCGGGTGGGAAGCTTTCTTT.

The count of this clone is one. The chain combines TRBV19 with TRBJ2-7; 7 bases line up with TRBD2. The J segment lost 2 bases and the V segment lost 1 base, leaving 5 bases of the junction unmatched. This CDR3 has 15 residues. Germline values: CDR1 LNHDA, CDR2 SQIVND (reference sequence). CDR3 in DNA: TGTGCCAGTAGTATAGGGGCTAGCGGACCCTACGAGCAGTACTTC. This translates into CASSIGASGPYEQYF.

The J gene is TRBJ1-2, the V gene TRBV9, with D maybe TRBD1 (5 bases). Between the trimmed V and J ends, which lost 0 bases and 4 bases, there was a span of 7 bases. The germline V gene encodes CDR1 SGDLS and CDR2 YYNGEE. The CDR3 contains 13 residues. In DNA form, the CDR3 reads TGTGCCAGCAGCGTAGGACAGCCCTATGGCTACACCTTC. Translation gives CASSVGQPYGYTF.

This clone came up once. CDR3 sequence reads: CASSIQGGQANEKLFF. The CDR3 coding sequence is TGCGCCAGCAGCATCCAGGGGGGTCAGGCTAATGAAAAACTGTTTTTT. The rearrangement links TRBV5-1 to TRBJ1-4, with 7 bases aligning to TRBD1. This CDR3 comprises 16 residues. V shed 4 bases, J shed 3 bases, and the junction held 9 bases outside the gene matches. CDR1 is SGHRS and CDR2 is YFSETQ in the germline V gene.

The chain employs TRBV7-2 and TRBJ2-1; possibly TRBD1 for D (5 bases). Trimming removed 5 bases at V and 6 bases at J, with 14 bases between. The length of the CDR3 is 14 residues. The germline gives CDR1 SGHTA, CDR2 FQGNSA. The chain's CDR3 is CASSLAGPINEQFF. The CDR3 region has the DNA TGTGCCAGCAGCCTCGCAGGGCCCATCAATGAGCAGTTCTTC.

The chain combines TRBV19 with TRBJ1-1; 7 positions match TRBD1. Germline assignment: CDR1 LNHDA and CDR2 SQIVND (reference sequence). The CDR3 has 15 residues. The ends lost 4 bases at V and 0 bases at J; junction bases unmatched: 5. CDR3 DNA: TGTGCCAGTAGTAGAGGAGACAGGGTGAACACTGAAGCTTTCTTT. Amino acid sequence: CASSRGDRVNTEAFF.

V gene TRBV6-2 or TRBV6-3 combines with J gene TRBJ2-2; TRBD1 matches 9 bases. The germline gives CDR1 MNHEY, CDR2 SVGEGT. CDR3 length: 16 residues. The junction had 8 bases not matched to a gene; V was cut back by 5 bases and J by 4 bases. CDR3: CASSTPTGGSTGELFF. The CDR3 DNA follows: TGTGCCAGCAGTACGCCTACAGGGGGCAGCACCGGGGAGCTGTTTTTT.

The V call is TRBV9, the J call TRBJ1-5; D not resolved. The CDR3 has 15 amino acids. V lost 0 bases to trimming and J lost 5 bases, with 12 bases between them. Germline CDR1 reads SGDLS; CDR2 reads YYNGEE. The CDR3 bases are TGTGCCAGCAGCGTAGGTGGGGATGCATATCAGCCCCAGCATTTT. This sequence encodes CASSVGGDAYQPQHF.

The chain links TRBV18 to TRBJ1-1; no reliable D call. V was trimmed by 0 bases and J by 8 bases, leaving 10 bases between them. The CDR3 contains 13 residues. The germline V gene has CDR1 KGHSH and CDR2 LQKENI. This CDR3 reads CASSPPTANEAFF. The CDR3 region has the DNA TGTGCCAGCTCACCACCGACCGCTAACGAAGCTTTCTTT.

This rearrangement joins TRBV7-2 to TRBJ2-3; D is uncertain. V shed 1 base and J shed 0 bases, with 8 bases lying between them. The CDR3 spans 15 residues. Per germline, CDR1 SGHTA and CDR2 FQGNSA. CDR3 in DNA: TGTGCCAGCAGCTTAGGTGAGATTAGCACAGATACGCAGTATTTT. Translating gives CASSLGEISTDTQYF.

J is TRBJ1-1 and V is TRBV10-2; 7 nucleotides align to TRBD1. The V and J ends lost 6 bases and 5 bases, in that order; junction bases with no gene match: 6. CDR3 length: 13 residues. The germline CDR1 and CDR2 sequences are WSHSY and SAAADI. The CDR3 is CASRQGFSTEAFF. The CDR3 DNA follows: TGCGCCAGCAGACAGGGGTTTAGTACTGAAGCTTTCTTT.

The gene calls are TRBV7-8 and TRBJ1-2, with 9 bases identical to TRBD1. Germline-derived CDR1 and CDR2 are SGHVS and FQNEAQ. This CDR3 contains 15 residues. V was pared by 4 bases and J by 4 bases, with 7 bases of the junction left unmatched. CDR3 sequence: CASSSNDRGSYGYTF. The CDR3 DNA reads TGTGCCAGCAGCTCGAACGACAGGGGGAGCTATGGCTACACCTTC.

About this clone: Other DNA sequences in this sample translate to the same CDR3. V is TRBV28 and J is TRBJ1-2; D remains ambiguous. V shed 6 bases and J shed 6 bases, with 5 bases lying between them. Germline-derived CDR1 and CDR2 are MDHEN and SYDVKM. The CDR3 contains 10 residues. The CDR3 region has the DNA TGTGCCAGCAGCTCCGATGGCTACACCTTC. Protein sequence: CASSSDGYTF.

The V call is TRBV12-3 or TRBV12-4, the J call TRBJ2-5; D remains ambiguous. This CDR3 is built from 13 residues. The V and J ends lost 6 bases and 2 bases respectively, with 10 bases between them. Here the CDR3 DNA reads TGTGCCAGCAGCTCCGAGCTTCAAGAGACCCAGTACTTC. Translating it yields CASSSELQETQYF.

J is TRBJ1-5 and V is TRBV7-2; D gene unclear. CDR1 is SGHTA, CDR2 FQGNSA, per germline. V was pared by 5 bases and J by 0 bases, with 11 bases between. The CDR3 spans 15 residues. CDR3 coding DNA: TGTGCCAGCAGCCCGGACGGAAATAGCAATCAGCCCCAGCATTTT. Its translation: CASSPDGNSNQPQHF.

This clone was recorded only once. The rearrangement uses TRBV2 and TRBJ1-5, with D possibly being TRBD1 (5 bases). CDR3 length equals 16 residues. Trimming took off 6 bases at V and 3 bases at J, with 18 bases between the two ends. CDR1 and CDR2 from the germline V gene are SNHLY and FYNNEI. CDR3 sequence: CASSEMGGADNQPQHF. CDR3 sequence (DNA): TGTGCCAGCAGCGAAATGGGAGGGGCTGACAATCAGCCCCAGCATTTT.

The chain recombines TRBV7-3 with TRBJ2-2; D remains ambiguous. The V end lost 1 base, the J end lost 4 bases, and 10 bases lay between the germline ends. The CDR3 length is 15 residues. In germline, CDR1 is SGHTA, CDR2 FQGTGA. CDR3: CASSLNSLVTGELFF. CDR3 in DNA: TGTGCCAGCAGCTTAAATTCCCTGGTCACCGGGGAGCTGTTTTTT.

The chain combines TRBV7-8 with TRBJ2-4, with D tentatively TRBD2 (5 bases). The CDR3 has 15 amino acids. V lost 1 base, J lost 1 base, and 8 bases lay in between. From germline, CDR1 is SGHVS and CDR2 FQNEAQ. CDR3 bases: TGTGCCAGCAGCTTAGTCGGGAACGCCAAAAACATTCAGTACTTC. Amino acid sequence: CASSLVGNAKNIQYF.

This chain joins TRBV5-1 and TRBJ1-3; D is unresolved. From germline, CDR1 is SGHRS and CDR2 YFSETQ. The CDR3 extends over 16 amino acids. V was cut by 0 bases and J by 0 bases, with 10 bases left in between. The CDR3 is CASSLGEGGSGNTIYF. In DNA form, the CDR3 reads TGCGCCAGCAGCTTGGGGGAGGGCGGCTCTGGAAACACCATATATTTT.

This clone appeared a few times. The rearrangement links TRBV4-1 to TRBJ1-2, with D perhaps matching TRBD1 (6 bases). CDR3 size: 17 residues. Between the trimmed V and J ends, which lost 0 bases and 3 bases, there was a span of 17 bases. The germline gives CDR1 MGHRA, CDR2 YSYEKL. CDR3 DNA: TGCGCCAGCAGCCAAGACGGGGCAGGGGCGTTCGACTATGGCTACACCTTC. This translates into CASSQDGAGAFDYGYTF.

V usage is TRBV5-4 and J usage is TRBJ2-5; TRBD1 matches 12 bases. The CDR3 is 16 amino acids. The V gene's germline CDR1 is SGHNT and CDR2 YYREEE (reference sequence). V was clipped by 4 bases and J by 0 bases; unmatched bases: 4. CDR3 sequence: CASSPGTGGYQETQYF. The CDR3 DNA is TGTGCCAGCAGCCCAGGGACAGGGGGCTACCAAGAGACCCAGTACTTC.